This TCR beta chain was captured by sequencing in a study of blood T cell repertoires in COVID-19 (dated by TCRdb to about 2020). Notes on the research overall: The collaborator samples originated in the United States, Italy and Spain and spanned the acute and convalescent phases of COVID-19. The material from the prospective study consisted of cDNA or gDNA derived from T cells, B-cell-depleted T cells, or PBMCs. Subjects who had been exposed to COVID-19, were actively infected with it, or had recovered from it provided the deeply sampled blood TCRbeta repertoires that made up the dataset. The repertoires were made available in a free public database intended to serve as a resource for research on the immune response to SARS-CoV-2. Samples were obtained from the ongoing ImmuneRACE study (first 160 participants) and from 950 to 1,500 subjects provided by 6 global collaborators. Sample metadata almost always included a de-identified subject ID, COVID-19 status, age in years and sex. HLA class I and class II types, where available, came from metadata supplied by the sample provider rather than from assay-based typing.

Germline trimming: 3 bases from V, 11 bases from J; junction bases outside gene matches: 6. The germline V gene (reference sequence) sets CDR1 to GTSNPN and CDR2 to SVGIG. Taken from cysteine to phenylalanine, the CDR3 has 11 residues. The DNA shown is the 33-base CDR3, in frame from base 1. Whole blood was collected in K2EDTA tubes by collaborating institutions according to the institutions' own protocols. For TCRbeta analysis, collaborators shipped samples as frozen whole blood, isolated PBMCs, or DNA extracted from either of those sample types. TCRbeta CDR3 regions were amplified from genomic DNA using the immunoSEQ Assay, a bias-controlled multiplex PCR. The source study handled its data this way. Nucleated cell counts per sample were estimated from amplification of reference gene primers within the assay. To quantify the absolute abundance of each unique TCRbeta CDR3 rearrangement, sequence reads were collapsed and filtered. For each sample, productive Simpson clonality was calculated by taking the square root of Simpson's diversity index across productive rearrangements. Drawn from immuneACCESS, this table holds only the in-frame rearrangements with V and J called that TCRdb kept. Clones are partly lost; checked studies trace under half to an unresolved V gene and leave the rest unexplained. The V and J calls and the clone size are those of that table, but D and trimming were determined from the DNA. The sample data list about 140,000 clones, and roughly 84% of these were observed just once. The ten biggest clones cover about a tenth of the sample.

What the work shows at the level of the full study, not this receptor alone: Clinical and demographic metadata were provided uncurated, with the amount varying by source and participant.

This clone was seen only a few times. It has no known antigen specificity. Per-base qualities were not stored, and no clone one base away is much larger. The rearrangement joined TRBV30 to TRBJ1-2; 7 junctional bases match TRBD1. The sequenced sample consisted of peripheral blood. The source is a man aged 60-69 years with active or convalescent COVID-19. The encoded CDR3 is CAWRKPGQYTF. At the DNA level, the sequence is TGTGCCTGGAGAAAACCGGGACAGTACACCTTC.